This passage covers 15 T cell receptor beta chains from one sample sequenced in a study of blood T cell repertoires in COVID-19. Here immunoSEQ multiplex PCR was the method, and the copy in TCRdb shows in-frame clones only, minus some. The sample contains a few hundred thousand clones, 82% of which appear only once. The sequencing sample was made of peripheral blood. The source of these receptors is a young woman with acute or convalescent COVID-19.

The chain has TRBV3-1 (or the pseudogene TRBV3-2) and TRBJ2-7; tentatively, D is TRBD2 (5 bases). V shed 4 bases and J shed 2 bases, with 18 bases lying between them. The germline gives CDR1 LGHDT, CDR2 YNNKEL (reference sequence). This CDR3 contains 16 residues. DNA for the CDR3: TGTGCCAGCAGCCGAGAGGACTTTCGGCGAACCTACGAGCAGTACTTC. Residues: CASSREDFRRTYEQYF.

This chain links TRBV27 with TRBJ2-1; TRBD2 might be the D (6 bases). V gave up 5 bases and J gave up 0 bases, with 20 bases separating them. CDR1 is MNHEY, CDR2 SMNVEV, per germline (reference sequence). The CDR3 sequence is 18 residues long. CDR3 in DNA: TGTGCCAGCAGTAATATAGGGGACTTCCTGAGCTCCTACAATGAGCAGTTCTTC. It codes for CASSNIGDFLSSYNEQFF.

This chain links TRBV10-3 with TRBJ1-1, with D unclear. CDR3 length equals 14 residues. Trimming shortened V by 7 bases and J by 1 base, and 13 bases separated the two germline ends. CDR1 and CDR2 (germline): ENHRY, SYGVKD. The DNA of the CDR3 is TGTGCCATCAAGGAGGGCATTCGGAACACTGAAGCTTTCTTT. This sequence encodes CAIKEGIRNTEAFF.

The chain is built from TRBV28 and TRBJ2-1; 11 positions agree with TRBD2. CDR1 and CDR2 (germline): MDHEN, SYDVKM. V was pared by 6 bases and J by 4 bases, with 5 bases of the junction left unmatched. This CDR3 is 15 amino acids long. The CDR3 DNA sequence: TGTGCCAGCAGCTCGGGGACTAGCGGTTACAATGAGCAGTTCTTC. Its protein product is CASSSGTSGYNEQFF.

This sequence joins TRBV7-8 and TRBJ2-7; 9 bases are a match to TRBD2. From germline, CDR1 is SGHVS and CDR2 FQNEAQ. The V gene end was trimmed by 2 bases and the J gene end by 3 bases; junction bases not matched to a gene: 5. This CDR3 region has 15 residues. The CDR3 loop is CASSLPTSGNYEQYF. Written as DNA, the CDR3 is TGTGCCAGCAGCTTACCGACTAGCGGAAACTACGAGCAGTACTTC.

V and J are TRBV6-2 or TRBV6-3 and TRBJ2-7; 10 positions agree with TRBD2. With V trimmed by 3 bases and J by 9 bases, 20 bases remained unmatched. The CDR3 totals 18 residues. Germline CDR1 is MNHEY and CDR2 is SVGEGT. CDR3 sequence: CASSYSLAGLRYYEWQYF. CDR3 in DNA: TGTGCCAGCAGTTATTCACTAGCGGGACTTCGTTACTACGAGTGGCAGTACTTC.

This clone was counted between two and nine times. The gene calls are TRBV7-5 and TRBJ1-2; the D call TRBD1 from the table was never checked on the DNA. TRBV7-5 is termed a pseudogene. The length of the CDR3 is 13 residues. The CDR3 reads CARSDRENYGYTF. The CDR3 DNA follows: TGTGCCAGAAGCGACAGGGAGAACTATGGCTACACCTTC.

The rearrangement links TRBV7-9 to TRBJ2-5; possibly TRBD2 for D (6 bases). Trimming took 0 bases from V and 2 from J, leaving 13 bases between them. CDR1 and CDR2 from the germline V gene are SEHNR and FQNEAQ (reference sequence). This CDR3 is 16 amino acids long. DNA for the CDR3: TGTGCCAGCAGCTTAGCGGTATCTAGCGCTCAAGAGACCCAGTACTTC. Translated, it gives CASSLAVSSAQETQYF.

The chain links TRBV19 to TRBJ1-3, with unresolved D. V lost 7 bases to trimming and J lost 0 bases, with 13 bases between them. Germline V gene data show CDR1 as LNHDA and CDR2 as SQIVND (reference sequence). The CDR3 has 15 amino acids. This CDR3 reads CASTPGLYSGNTIYF. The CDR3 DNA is TGTGCCAGTACCCCTGGGCTCTACTCTGGAAACACCATATATTTT.

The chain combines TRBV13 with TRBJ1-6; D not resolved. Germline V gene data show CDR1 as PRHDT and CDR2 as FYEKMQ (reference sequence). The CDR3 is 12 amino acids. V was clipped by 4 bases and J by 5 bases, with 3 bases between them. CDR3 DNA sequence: TGTGCCAGCAGCTCAAATAATTCACCCCTCCACTTT. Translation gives CASSSNNSPLHF.

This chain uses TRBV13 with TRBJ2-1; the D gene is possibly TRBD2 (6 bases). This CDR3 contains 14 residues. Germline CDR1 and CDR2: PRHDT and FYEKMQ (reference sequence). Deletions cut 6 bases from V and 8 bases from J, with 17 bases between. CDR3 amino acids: CASRGLREAYEQFF. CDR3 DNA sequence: TGTGCCAGCAGAGGACTCAGGGAGGCGTATGAGCAGTTCTTC. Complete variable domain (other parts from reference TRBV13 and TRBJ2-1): AAGVIQSPRHLIKEKRETATLKCYPIPRHDTVYWYQQGPGQDPQFLISFYEKMQSDKGSIPDRFSAQQFSDYHSELNMSSLELGDSALYFCASRGLREAYEQFFGPGTRLTVL.

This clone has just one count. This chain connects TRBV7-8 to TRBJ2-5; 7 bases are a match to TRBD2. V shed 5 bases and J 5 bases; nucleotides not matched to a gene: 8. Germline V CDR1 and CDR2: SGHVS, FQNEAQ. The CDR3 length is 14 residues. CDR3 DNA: TGTGCCAGCAGCGCGACCGGGACTATGGAGACCCAGTACTTC. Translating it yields CASSATGTMETQYF.

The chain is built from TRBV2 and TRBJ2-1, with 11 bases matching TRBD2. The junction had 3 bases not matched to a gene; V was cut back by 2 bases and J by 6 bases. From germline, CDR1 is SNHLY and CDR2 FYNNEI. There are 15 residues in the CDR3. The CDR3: CASSEWGTSGNEQFF. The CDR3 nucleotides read TGTGCCAGCAGTGAATGGGGGACTAGCGGCAATGAGCAGTTCTTC. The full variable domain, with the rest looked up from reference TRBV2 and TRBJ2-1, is EPEVTQTPSHQVTQMGQEVILRCVPISNHLYFYWYRQILGQKVEFLVSFYNNEISEKSEIFDDQFSVERPDGSNFTLKIRSTKLEDSAMYFCASSEWGTSGNEQFFGPGTRLTVL.

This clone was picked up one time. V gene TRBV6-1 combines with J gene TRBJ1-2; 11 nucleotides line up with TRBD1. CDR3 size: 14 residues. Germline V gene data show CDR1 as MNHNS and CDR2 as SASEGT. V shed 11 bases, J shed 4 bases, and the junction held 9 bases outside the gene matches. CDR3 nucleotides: TGTGCCGGCCGGGACAGGGGGATTTTCTATGGCTACACCTTC. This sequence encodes CAGRDRGIFYGYTF.

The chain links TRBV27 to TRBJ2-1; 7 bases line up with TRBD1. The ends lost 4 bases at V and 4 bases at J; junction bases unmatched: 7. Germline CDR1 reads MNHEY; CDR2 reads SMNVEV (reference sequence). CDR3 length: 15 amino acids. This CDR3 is CASSSVGQVYNEQFF. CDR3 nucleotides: TGTGCCAGCAGTTCCGTTGGACAGGTGTACAATGAGCAGTTCTTC.